This T cell receptor beta chain was identified in a study of T cell repertoires in cytomegalovirus infection. At the level of the study: Public TCR beta signatures provided an indication of both CMV infection and a matching HLA type.

TCRdb passed the reads through MiXCR, listing each CDR3 protein once. The repertoire includes more than 150,000 distinct CDR3 sequences, roughly 20% of them detected once, and around 3.1% sits in the top ten. This clonotype was detected many times. No antigen is known for it. The V gene's germline CDR1 is ENHRY and CDR2 SYGVKD. This CDR3 spans 17 amino acids. V dropped 11 bases and J dropped 3 bases, with 23 bases sitting between them. General observations from the study: HLA-C-restricted CMV clonotypes gave the most frequent clonotype in two of eight donors. Carriers of CMV plus the relevant HLA were identified by cumulative public TCR beta family frequency.

The sequence came from a human donor in good health (CMV status not recorded). Some clones in this sample may be carry-over from other donors' samples. The chain recombines TRBV10-3 with TRBJ2-6, with a tentative D call TRBD1 (6 bases). Specimen: PBMCs. CDR3 nucleotides: TGTGCCGTTCCTGGACAGCCCCAGACAAGTGGGGCCAACGTCCTGACTTTC. Translation gives CAVPGQPQTSGANVLTF.